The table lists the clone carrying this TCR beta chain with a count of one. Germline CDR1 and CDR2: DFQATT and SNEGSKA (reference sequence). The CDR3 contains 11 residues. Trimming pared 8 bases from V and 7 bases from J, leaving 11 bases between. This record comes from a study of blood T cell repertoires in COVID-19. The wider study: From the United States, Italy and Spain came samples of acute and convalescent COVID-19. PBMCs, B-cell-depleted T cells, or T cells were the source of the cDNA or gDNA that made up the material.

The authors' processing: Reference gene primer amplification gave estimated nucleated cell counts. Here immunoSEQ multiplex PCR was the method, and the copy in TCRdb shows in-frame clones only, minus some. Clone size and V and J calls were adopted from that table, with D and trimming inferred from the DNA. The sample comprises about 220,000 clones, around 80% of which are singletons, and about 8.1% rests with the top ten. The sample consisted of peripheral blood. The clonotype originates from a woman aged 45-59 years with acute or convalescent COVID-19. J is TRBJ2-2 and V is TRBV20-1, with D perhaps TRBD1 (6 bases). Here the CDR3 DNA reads TGCAGTTCAGGGGTTGGCGGGGAGCTGTTTTTT. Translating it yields CSSGVGGELFF.